Below are 20 T cell receptor beta chains sequenced from a single sample in a study of T-cell reconstitution after alpha-beta-depleted transplantation in children. As it was prepared, the TCRbeta library received unique molecular identifiers. TCRdb re-analysed the PCR reads in MiXCR, keeping a single row per CDR3 protein. The sample lists about 350,000 distinct CDR3 sequences; roughly 14% were seen once. The source material was PBMCs, sampled from the stem cell graft. The receptors derive from a human donor who donated a stem cell graft to a child with Fanconi anemia.

A few counts support this clonotype. This rearrangement joins TRBV3-1 to TRBJ2-5; D possibly corresponds to TRBD2 (5 bases). Trimming shortened V by 2 bases and J by 4 bases, and 11 bases separated the two germline ends. CDR1 and CDR2 from the germline V gene are LGHDT and YNNKEL (reference sequence). The CDR3 has 14 residues. The CDR3 coding sequence is TGTGCCAGCAGCCAATTCGGGGTCGGAGAGACCCAGTACTTC. The encoded protein is CASSQFGVGETQYF.

This clonotype was seen at least ten times. The genes are TRBV5-1 and TRBJ1-4; 8 nucleotides line up with TRBD1. CDR1 and CDR2 from the germline V gene are SGHRS and YFSETQ. The CDR3 consists of 16 residues. V gave up 4 bases and J gave up 7 bases; unmatched junction bases: 12. CDR3 loop: CASSSGSSGGPEKLFF. In DNA, the CDR3 is TGCGCCAGCAGCAGCGGAAGTTCAGGGGGCCCTGAAAAACTGTTTTTT.

This clonotype was recorded at least ten times. The chain links TRBV9 to TRBJ2-5; D uncertain. Germline V CDR1 and CDR2: SGDLS, YYNGEE. The CDR3 extends over 15 amino acids. V lost 0 bases, J lost 4 bases, and 13 bases lay in between. The CDR3 DNA is TGTGCCAGCAGCGTAGATTCCGGGCTCGGAGAGACCCAGTACTTC. Its protein product is CASSVDSGLGETQYF.

This clonotype was counted only a few times. This chain connects TRBV24-1 to TRBJ2-1; 10 nucleotides agree with TRBD2. The CDR3 contains 17 residues. From germline, CDR1 is KGHDR and CDR2 SFDVKD. The ends lost 3 bases at V and 7 bases at J; junction bases unmatched: 11. CDR3 coding DNA: TGTGCCACCAGTGATGCCGGGGCTAGCGGGGGACCTAATGAGCAGTTCTTC. It translates to CATSDAGASGGPNEQFF.

This clonotype appeared many times. V and J are TRBV9 and TRBJ1-1; D is undetermined. Trimming removed 0 bases at V and 4 bases at J, with 10 bases between. This CDR3 spans 14 amino acids. Germline V gives CDR1 SGDLS, CDR2 YYNGEE. The DNA of the CDR3 is TGTGCCAGCAGCGTAGAGGCGGTAGGCACTGAAGCTTTCTTT. Amino acids: CASSVEAVGTEAFF.

This clonotype was recorded a few times. The V gene is TRBV7-9, the J gene TRBJ2-1; tentative D call: TRBD2 (6 bases). Per the germline V gene, CDR1 is SEHNR and CDR2 is FQNEAQ (reference sequence). The CDR3 sequence is 13 residues long. The V end was cut by 5 bases, the J end by 8 bases, with 13 bases between. In DNA, the CDR3 is TGTGCCAGCAGCGTGACTAGTCTAGATGAGCAGTTCTTC. This gives the protein CASSVTSLDEQFF.

This chain links TRBV6-2 or TRBV6-3 with TRBJ2-1; 10 bases agree with TRBD1. V lost 4 bases, J lost 3 bases, and 6 bases stayed unmatched. CDR1 is MNHEY, CDR2 SVGEGT, per germline. The CDR3 runs to 16 residues. This CDR3 is CASSSPDRGDYNEQFF. DNA for the CDR3: TGTGCCAGCAGTTCCCCGGACAGGGGGGACTACAATGAGCAGTTCTTC.

The table lists this clonotype with many counts. CDR3 residues: CASSLPTSGGAGELFF. The CDR3 bases are TGTGCCAGCAGCCTCCCGACTAGCGGGGGGGCCGGGGAGCTGTTTTTT. The genes are TRBV9 and TRBJ2-2; 14 nucleotides match TRBD2. After removal of 4 bases from V and 6 bases from J, the junction contained 5 bases not matched to a gene. The CDR3 spans 16 residues. CDR1 and CDR2 from the germline V gene are SGDLS and YYNGEE. The complete variable domain, with remaining parts taken from reference TRBV9 and TRBJ2-2, reads DSGVTQTPKHLITATGQRVTLRCSPRSGDLSVYWYQQSLDQGLQFLIQYYNGEERAKGNILERFSAQQFPDLHSELNLSSLELGDSALYFCASSLPTSGGAGELFFGEGSRLTVL.

This clonotype was found once. A much larger clonotype is one base distant, so this may be a read error. The chain employs TRBV3-1 and TRBJ1-1; 7 nucleotides line up with TRBD1. The V segment lost 4 bases and the J segment 1 base; nucleotides outside the gene matches: 6. CDR3 length: 15 residues. The germline V gene has CDR1 LGHDT and CDR2 YNNKEL (reference sequence). This chain's CDR3 is CASSPQDRRNTEAFF. DNA for the CDR3: TGTGCCAGCAGCCCTCAGGACAGGCGGAACACTGAAGCTTTCTTT.

V usage is TRBV13 and J usage is TRBJ2-7; D is perhaps TRBD2 (5 bases). CDR3 length equals 13 residues. The V end was cut by 3 bases, the J end by 2 bases, with 8 bases between. Germline V gene sequence: CDR1 PRHDT, CDR2 FYEKMQ (reference sequence). Here the CDR3 reads CASSFGVPYEQYF. The CDR3 DNA is TGTGCCAGCAGCTTCGGGGTCCCCTACGAGCAGTACTTC. Full variable domain (missing parts from reference TRBV13 and TRBJ2-7): AAGVIQSPRHLIKEKRETATLKCYPIPRHDTVYWYQQGPGQDPQFLISFYEKMQSDKGSIPDRFSAQQFSDYHSELNMSSLELGDSALYFCASSFGVPYEQYFGPGTRLTVT.

The CDR3 nucleotides are TGTGCCAGCAGCTTAGCCGGAATCTTTTACAATGAGCAGTTCTTC. Translated: CASSLAGIFYNEQFF. The chain has TRBV7-6 and TRBJ2-1; D is unclear. The CDR3 runs 15 residues. The germline CDR1 and CDR2 sequences are SGHVS and FNYEAQ. Trimming removed 0 bases from V and 4 bases from J, with 10 bases in between. The full variable domain, completed using reference TRBV7-6 and TRBJ2-1, is GAGVSQSPRYKVTKRGQDVALRCDPISGHVSLYWYRQALGQGPEFLTYFNYEAQQDKSGLPNDRFSAERPEGSISTLTIQRTEQRDSAMYRCASSLAGIFYNEQFFGPGTRLTVL.

This clonotype was seen ten or more times. The chain combines TRBV12-3 or TRBV12-4 with TRBJ1-6, with a tentative D call TRBD1 (5 bases). Trimming stripped 3 bases from V and 1 base from J, with 10 bases between. This CDR3 is built from 16 residues. DNA for the CDR3: TGTGCCAGCAGTTTTACGGGGGGGTCCTATAATTCACCCCTCCACTTT. Protein product: CASSFTGGSYNSPLHF.

This clonotype was picked up many times. This chain uses TRBV27 with TRBJ1-1; no clear D gene. Trimming removed 2 bases from V and 5 bases from J, with 9 bases in between. The CDR3 is 13 amino acids. Germline V gene sequence: CDR1 MNHEY, CDR2 SMNVEV (reference sequence). The DNA of the CDR3 is TGTGCCAGCAGTTTAATTCGTGGGACTGAAGCTTTCTTT. As protein: CASSLIRGTEAFF.

This clonotype was counted between two and nine times. V gene TRBV10-2 combines with J gene TRBJ2-2; 8 bases agree with TRBD1. The CDR3 sequence is 14 residues long. Germline V gene sequence: CDR1 WSHSY, CDR2 SAAADI. V lost 10 bases and J lost 4; bases outside the gene matches: 8. The chain's CDR3 is CATTGQVSTGELFF. The DNA of the CDR3 is TGCGCCACCACGGGACAGGTTTCCACCGGGGAGCTGTTTTTT.

This clonotype was counted ten times or more. This chain connects TRBV7-9 to TRBJ1-3; D ambiguous. Deletions cut 5 bases from V and 0 bases from J, with 8 bases between. This CDR3 contains 14 residues. Germline V gene lookup returns CDR1 SEHNR and CDR2 FQNEAQ (reference sequence). CDR3 nucleotide sequence: TGTGCCAGCAGCGAAGGAAACTCTGGAAACACCATATATTTT. Translating it yields CASSEGNSGNTIYF. Full variable domain (outside the CDR3, taken from reference TRBV7-9 and TRBJ1-3): DTGVSQNPRHKITKRGQNVTFRCDPISEHNRLYWYRQTLGQGPEFLTYFQNEAQLEKSRLLSDRFSAERPKGSFSTLEIQRTEQGDSAMYLCASSEGNSGNTIYFGEGSWLTVV.

This clonotype was picked up a small number of times. The chain joins TRBV18 to TRBJ1-1, with D possibly matching TRBD1 (6 bases). The V end lost 3 bases, the J end lost 0 bases, and 26 bases lay between the germline ends. CDR3 size: 20 residues. Germline CDR1 and CDR2: KGHSH and LQKENI. CDR3 DNA sequence: TGTGCCAGCTCACCTATAGGCCCCCAGGGCCACGGGGGCATGAACACTGAAGCTTTCTTT. It is translated as CASSPIGPQGHGGMNTEAFF.

The chain links TRBV7-2 to TRBJ2-3; 12 bases map to TRBD2. The V and J ends lost 2 bases and 4 bases, in that order; junction bases with no gene match: 7. This CDR3 is 17 amino acids long. Per germline, CDR1 SGHTA and CDR2 FQGNSA. The CDR3 sequence: CASSLTSSGGAADTQYF. CDR3 in DNA: TGTGCCAGCAGCTTAACCTCTAGCGGGGGGGCCGCAGATACGCAGTATTTT.

Comments on this clonotype: At one end, the junction sequence differs from germline, possibly due to a read error. J is TRBJ2-7 and V is TRBV4-3, with TRBD1 as a possible D gene (6 bases). The germline gives CDR1 LGHNA, CDR2 YSLEER. This CDR3 spans 16 amino acids. CDR3 nucleotides: TGCGCCAGCAGCCAAGGAGAGGGACAACCGAACTACGAGCAGTGCTTC. This translates into CASSQGEGQPNYEQCF.

The table lists this clonotype with a few counts. CDR3 in amino acids: CASSYGGADEAFF. In DNA form, the CDR3 reads TGTGCCAGCAGCTACGGAGGGGCAGACGAAGCTTTCTTT. J is TRBJ1-1 and V is TRBV7-3; D is possibly TRBD1 (5 bases). The CDR3 extends over 13 amino acids. The germline CDR1 and CDR2 sequences are SGHTA and FQGTGA. V lost 4 bases and J 8 bases, leaving 14 bases between the germline ends.

This rearrangement joins TRBV4-3 to TRBJ1-2; 7 bases map to TRBD1. The length of the CDR3 is 13 residues. Per germline, CDR1 LGHNA and CDR2 YSLEER. Trimming cost V 3 bases and J 7 bases; bases outside gene matches: 5. CDR3 bases: TGCGCCAGCAGCCACGAGGGGGCCGGTGGCTACACCTTC. Its protein product is CASSHEGAGGYTF.